This TCR beta chain stems from a study of regulatory T cells in long-lasting Graves disease. Turning to the study itself: Antithyroid drug intake by newly diagnosed Graves' patients had lasted under 3 months. General study points: TCR diversity was lower in persistent than newly diagnosed Graves' disease. The sample size was small, and this may have reduced accuracy. The study found TRBV28, TRBJ1-2 and TRBJ2-5 favored in persistent disease.

With 7 bases clipped from V and 9 bases from J, the junction kept 5 bases outside the gene matches. The CDR3 loop spans 13 amino acids. Per the germline V gene, CDR1 is MNHEY and CDR2 is SVGEGT. iRepertoire HTBI primers and Arm-PCR of CDR3 regions built TCR beta libraries. Each CDR3 protein is one row after TCRdb ran MiXCR on the multiplex PCR reads. The sample consists of around 250,000 distinct CDR3 sequences, approximately 16% of them appearing once. Described time point: newly diagnosed GD, antithyroid drugs for less than 3 months. From PBMCs, RNA was extracted and then used to make the TCR library. About this clonotype: What it recognizes is unknown.

This chain links TRBV6-2 or TRBV6-3 with TRBJ1-6, with 8 bases aligning to TRBD1. This receptor was identified in a female donor with Graves disease. Sequenced material: peripheral blood mononuclear cells (PBMCs), taken at new diagnosis, from a patient treated with antithyroid drugs. The CDR3 protein is CASNDRGVSPLHF. The CDR3 nucleotides are TGTGCCAGCAATGACAGGGGTGTTTCACCCCTCCACTTT.